This entry lists 30 T cell receptor beta chains sequenced from one sample in a study of circulating and synovial CD4+ cells in juvenile arthritis. This table comes from immunoSEQ multiplex PCR, and its TCRdb copy is limited to in-frame clones, with some not included. Of about 32,000 clones in the sample, approximately 92% were seen once. Specimen: CD4+ T cells from blood. The receptors shown here come from a human donor with juvenile idiopathic arthritis.

The table lists this clone with a count of one. This chain links TRBV30 with TRBJ1-5; D is uncertain. This CDR3 has 17 residues. Trimming shortened V by 3 bases and J by 2 bases, and 20 bases separated the two germline ends. CDR1 is GTSNPN and CDR2 is SVGIG in the germline V gene (reference sequence). CDR3 in amino acids: CAWSEGVHKFGNQPQHF. CDR3 coding DNA: TGTGCCTGGAGCGAAGGAGTACATAAATTCGGCAATCAGCCCCAGCATTTT.

The chain uses TRBV7-9 and TRBJ1-1, with unresolved D. Germline CDR1 is SEHNR and CDR2 is FQNEAQ (reference sequence). V shed 6 bases and J shed 5 bases, with 10 bases lying between them. There are 12 residues in the CDR3. The CDR3 spells CASSSGRTEAFF. For the CDR3, the DNA is TGTGCCAGCAGTAGTGGGCGAACTGAAGCTTTCTTT.

This clone has just one count. V and J are TRBV15 and TRBJ2-2; perhaps TRBD2 as D (5 bases). The V end lost 0 bases, the J end lost 5 bases, and 10 bases lay between the germline ends. This CDR3 contains 15 residues. Germline CDR1 reads LNHNV; CDR2 reads YYDKDF (reference sequence). CDR3 protein: CATSRDPRGTGELFF. Written as DNA, the CDR3 is TGTGCCACCAGCAGAGATCCCCGGGGAACCGGGGAGCTGTTTTTT. The whole variable domain, filled in from reference TRBV15 and TRBJ2-2, reads DAMVIQNPRYQVTQFGKPVTLSCSQTLNHNVMYWYQQKSSQAPKLLFHYYDKDFNNEADTPDNFQSRRPNTSFCFLDIRSPGLGDTAMYLCATSRDPRGTGELFFGEGSRLTVL.

The chain uses TRBV5-1 and TRBJ2-1, with D perhaps TRBD2 (6 bases). The CDR3 is 14 residues long. V was cut by 5 bases and J by 4 bases, with 13 bases left in between. The germline V gene encodes CDR1 SGHRS and CDR2 YFSETQ. The CDR3 loop reads CASRPSGGYNEQFF. As DNA, the CDR3 is TGCGCCAGCAGGCCCAGTGGGGGGTACAATGAGCAGTTCTTC.

This clone occurred a few times. The chain recombines TRBV5-8 with TRBJ1-3; no reliable D call. Trimming removed 4 bases at V and 4 bases at J, with 15 bases between. CDR3 length: 15 amino acids. From germline, CDR1 is SGHTS and CDR2 YDEGEE. The chain's CDR3 is CASSPGIFPGNTIYF. Written as DNA, the CDR3 is TGTGCCAGCAGCCCGGGGATTTTCCCAGGAAACACCATATATTTT.

By share, this clone ranks as medium-sized (0.01 to 0.1%). The gene calls are TRBV19 and TRBJ2-1; possibly TRBD1 for D (6 bases). CDR1 LNHDA and CDR2 SQIVND come from the germline V gene (reference sequence). Trimming cost V 4 bases and J 9 bases, with 13 bases left between them. There are 13 residues in the CDR3. The CDR3 region has the DNA TGTGCCAGTAGTAGGACGAAAGGGGGTGAGCAGTTCTTC. Translating it yields CASSRTKGGEQFF. Full variable domain (remainder filled in from reference TRBV19 and TRBJ2-1): DGGITQSPKYLFRKEGQNVTLSCEQNLNHDAMYWYRQDPGQGLRLIYYSQIVNDFQKGDIAEGYSVSREKKESFPLTVTSAQKNPTAFYLCASSRTKGGEQFFGPGTRLTVL.

The rearrangement joins TRBV11-2 to TRBJ2-5; D possibly corresponds to TRBD1 (6 bases). The germline V and J ends were trimmed by 5 bases and 5 bases, with 15 bases remaining between them. Germline V gene lookup returns CDR1 SGHAT and CDR2 FQNNGV. The CDR3 is 14 residues long. The CDR3 DNA is TGTGCCAGCAGCCAAGAACAGGGCGGGGAGACCCAGTACTTC. The encoded protein is CASSQEQGGETQYF.

V gene TRBV6-6 combines with J gene TRBJ1-1, with 7 nucleotides matching TRBD1. Germline CDR1 is MNHNY and CDR2 is SVGAGI (reference sequence). V shed 2 bases and J 1 base; nucleotides not matched to a gene: 7. The CDR3 is 16 residues long. CDR3 loop: CASSYPETGSNTEAFF. The CDR3 bases are TGTGCCAGCAGTTACCCGGAGACAGGGTCGAACACTGAAGCTTTCTTT.

This clone appeared once. The CDR3 sequence is CASSDSSSGTSGVSSYNEQFF. The CDR3 DNA is TGTGCCAGCAGTGACTCTTCCAGTGGGACTAGCGGGGTTAGCTCCTACAATGAGCAGTTCTTC. The chain recombines TRBV6-4 with TRBJ2-1; the match to TRBD2 covers 13 bases. The CDR3 covers 21 residues. The trim removed 0 bases at V and 0 bases at J, leaving 11 bases unmatched. CDR1 is MRHNA and CDR2 is SNTAGT in the germline V gene.

The rearrangement joins TRBV5-1 to TRBJ2-7, with D perhaps matching TRBD2 (5 bases). The V gene's germline CDR1 is SGHRS and CDR2 YFSETQ. CDR3 length: 15 residues. Trimming removed 0 bases from V and 2 bases from J, with 12 bases in between. This CDR3 reads CASSLATSGTYEQYF. The CDR3 DNA sequence: TGCGCCAGCAGCTTGGCTACAAGCGGAACCTACGAGCAGTACTTC.

The gene calls are TRBV28 and TRBJ2-5; 9 positions agree with TRBD2. The J call may be mistaken, given a closer DNA end match to TRBJ2-7. CDR1 is MDHEN, CDR2 SYDVKM, per germline. The CDR3 spans 16 residues. CDR3 sequence (DNA): TGTGCCAGCAGTTTAGCGGGAGGGCCGAAGTCCTACGAGCAGTACTTC. It translates to CASSLAGGPKSYEQYF.

The genes are TRBV9 and TRBJ2-1; 8 bases align to TRBD2. Unmatched junction bases numbered 6, after V lost 0 bases and J lost 7 bases. This CDR3 is 15 amino acids long. Germline assignment: CDR1 SGDLS and CDR2 YYNGEE. The CDR3 nucleotides are TGTGCCAGCAGCGTAGACCAGCGGGAGTTTAATGAGCAGTTCTTC. This sequence encodes CASSVDQREFNEQFF.

This chain links TRBV5-1 with TRBJ2-5; 12 positions match TRBD2. Germline CDR1 is SGHRS and CDR2 is YFSETQ. With 0 bases clipped from V and 1 base from J, the junction kept 4 bases outside the gene matches. This CDR3 is built from 17 residues. The CDR3 DNA reads TGCGCCAGCAGCTTGGGGGCGACTAGCGGGGGCCAAGAGACCCAGTACTTC. Amino acids: CASSLGATSGGQETQYF. Based on the CDR3 plus reference TRBV5-1 and TRBJ2-5, the full variable domain is KAGVTQTPRYLIKTRGQQVTLSCSPISGHRSVSWYQQTPGQGLQFLFEYFSETQRNKGNFPGRFSGRQFSNSRSEMNVSTLELGDSALYLCASSLGATSGGQETQYFGPGTRLLVL.

V and J are TRBV5-4 and TRBJ2-6; D is ambiguous. The V and J ends lost 6 bases and 0 bases respectively, with 7 bases between them. There are 14 residues in the CDR3. Germline-derived CDR1 and CDR2 are SGHNT and YYREEE (reference sequence). The CDR3 reads CASNEHSGANVLTF. The CDR3 DNA reads TGTGCCAGCAATGAGCACTCTGGGGCCAACGTCCTGACTTTC.

A word on this clone: The junction does not match germline at one end; this may be a read error. The chain recombines TRBV7-7 with TRBJ2-7; 11 positions agree with TRBD2. CDR1 is SSHAT and CDR2 is FNYEAQ in the germline V gene (reference sequence). The CDR3 runs to 14 residues. CDR3 coding DNA: TGTGCAAGCGTACCACAAACTAGCGGGAGTTTCCCCGACTTC. It specifies CASVPQTSGSFPDF.

The chain carries TRBV19 and TRBJ2-7; tentatively, D is TRBD1 (6 bases). The germline V gene has CDR1 LNHDA and CDR2 SQIVND (reference sequence). The CDR3 is 15 amino acids. Trimming took 8 bases from V and 3 from J, leaving 20 bases between them. The CDR3 DNA sequence: TGTGCCAGTTCATCCCCCCGAGGGGGAGACTACGAGCAGTACTTC. It codes for CASSSPRGGDYEQYF.

The V and J genes are TRBV29-1 and TRBJ1-2, with D maybe TRBD1 (5 bases). CDR1 and CDR2 (germline): SQVTM, ANQGSEA. The CDR3 has 14 amino acids. The V end was cut by 4 bases, the J end by 4 bases, with 16 bases between. CDR3 coding DNA: TGCAGCGTTGGACCCAGGGCCCCCGGCTATGGCTACACCTTC. Translation gives CSVGPRAPGYGYTF.

J is TRBJ1-1 and V is TRBV7-9; D is unclear. Germline values: CDR1 SEHNR, CDR2 FQNEAQ (reference sequence). V lost 5 bases and J lost 3, with 16 bases in between. The CDR3 runs 15 residues. The CDR3 protein is CASSGSGRRDTEAFF. CDR3 sequence (DNA): TGTGCCAGCAGCGGAAGCGGACGTCGGGACACTGAAGCTTTCTTT.

The chain combines TRBV10-3 with TRBJ1-2, with no clear D. V was shortened by 6 bases and J by 3 bases, with 8 bases between the two germline ends. This CDR3 has 12 residues. The V gene's germline CDR1 is ENHRY and CDR2 SYGVKD. The CDR3 here is CAISDADYGYTF. CDR3 sequence (DNA): TGTGCCATCAGCGACGCGGACTATGGCTACACCTTC.

This clone was observed a few times. The chain couples TRBV6-1 to TRBJ2-5; D may be TRBD1 (6 bases). The CDR3 runs to 15 residues. V lost 7 bases, J lost 1 base, and 16 bases lay in between. Per the germline V gene, CDR1 is MNHNS and CDR2 is SASEGT. The CDR3, as DNA: TGTGCCAGCATTCCATTCGACAGGCTCCAAGAGACCCAGTACTTC. The encoded protein is CASIPFDRLQETQYF.

The gene calls are TRBV6-1 and TRBJ2-3, with D possibly TRBD1 on 7 matching bases. This CDR3 is 14 amino acids long. The V gene lost 5 bases and the J gene lost 1 base, with 10 bases spanning the gap. Germline assignment: CDR1 MNHNS and CDR2 SASEGT. The CDR3, as DNA: TGTGCCAGCAGTTCCAGGGGGGGCACAGATACGCAGTATTTT. Translating gives CASSSRGGTDTQYF.

This clone appeared a single time. The rearrangement links TRBV27 to TRBJ2-3; a weak D match, TRBD2 (6 bases). V lost 2 bases, J lost 8 bases, and 17 bases lay in between. The length of the CDR3 is 15 residues. In germline, CDR1 is MNHEY, CDR2 SMNVEV (reference sequence). CDR3 sequence: CASSLIGRVPATQYF. The CDR3 DNA follows: TGTGCCAGCAGTTTAATCGGGAGAGTCCCCGCTACGCAGTATTTT.

The CDR3 spells CASSNLDSNEKLFF. The CDR3 DNA reads TGTGCCAGCTCTAATTTGGACTCCAATGAAAAACTGTTTTTT. V usage is TRBV27 and J usage is TRBJ1-4, with D hard to call. Trimming shortened V by 8 bases and J by 5 bases, and 15 bases separated the two germline ends. CDR1 MNHEY and CDR2 SMNVEV come from the germline V gene (reference sequence). The CDR3 spans 14 residues.

This clone is a singleton in its sample. The rearrangement joins TRBV11-1 to TRBJ2-3, with D possibly being TRBD1 (6 bases). Trimming left V 5 bases short and J 8 bases short, with 17 bases between. The CDR3 sequence is 14 residues long. Per germline, CDR1 SGHAT and CDR2 FQDESV (reference sequence). The CDR3 loop reads CASSRTGKGGTQYF. CDR3 in DNA: TGTGCCAGCAGCAGGACTGGAAAAGGGGGTACGCAGTATTTT.

This chain connects TRBV5-1 to TRBJ2-1; 7 bases align to TRBD1. V shed 0 bases and J 7 bases; nucleotides not matched to a gene: 10. CDR3 length: 16 residues. Germline V gene lookup returns CDR1 SGHRS and CDR2 YFSETQ. CDR3 residues: CASSLETGVAANEQFF. The CDR3 bases are TGCGCCAGCAGCTTGGAAACAGGGGTTGCGGCGAATGAGCAGTTCTTC.

The rearrangement uses TRBV7-6 and TRBJ2-3; TRBD2 matches at 7 bases. In germline, CDR1 is SGHVS, CDR2 FNYEAQ. The V and J ends lost 4 bases and 1 base, in that order; junction bases with no gene match: 5. The CDR3 has 15 residues. In DNA, the CDR3 is TGTGCCAGCAGCTCGAAGCGGGATGGCACAGATACGCAGTATTTT. Encoded protein: CASSSKRDGTDTQYF.

V gene TRBV2 combines with J gene TRBJ2-2, with TRBD2 as a possible D gene (6 bases). The germline CDR1 and CDR2 sequences are SNHLY and FYNNEI. The CDR3 covers 14 residues. Trimming stripped 6 bases from V and 5 bases from J, with 13 bases between. CDR3 protein: CASSRESRTGELFF. For the CDR3, the DNA is TGTGCCAGCAGCCGGGAGTCGAGAACCGGGGAGCTGTTTTTT. The full variable domain, with the rest looked up from reference TRBV2 and TRBJ2-2, is EPEVTQTPSHQVTQMGQEVILRCVPISNHLYFYWYRQILGQKVEFLVSFYNNEISEKSEIFDDQFSVERPDGSNFTLKIRSTKLEDSAMYFCASSRESRTGELFFGEGSRLTVL.

V and J are TRBV11-2 and TRBJ1-5; D is unclear. This CDR3 contains 13 residues. V lost 0 bases and J 5 bases, leaving 5 bases between the germline ends. In germline, CDR1 is SGHAT, CDR2 FQNNGV. The CDR3 protein is CASSLEPDQPQHF. CDR3 nucleotides: TGTGCCAGCAGCTTAGAACCGGATCAGCCCCAGCATTTT.

This clone was observed once. V usage is TRBV5-1 and J usage is TRBJ2-1; D is perhaps TRBD1 or TRBD2 (6 bases each). Trimming took 4 bases from V and 2 from J, leaving 13 bases between them. The CDR3 sequence is 15 residues long. Germline lookup yields CDR1 SGHRS and CDR2 YFSETQ. DNA for the CDR3: TGCGCCAGCAGCCTGGGGGGCCCTCCCTACAATGAGCAGTTCTTC. It specifies CASSLGGPPYNEQFF.

The rearrangement links TRBV19 to TRBJ1-5; 9 bases are shared with TRBD1. This CDR3 has 15 residues. Losses at the gene ends were 9 bases for V and 3 bases for J; bases not matched to a gene: 9. Germline loops: CDR1 LNHDA, CDR2 SQIVND (reference sequence). CDR3 sequence: CASRTGQGINQPQHF. CDR3 bases: TGTGCCAGCAGGACGGGACAGGGCATCAATCAGCCCCAGCATTTT.